The next 26 T cell receptor beta chains were all read from a single sample in a study of OX40 agonist ivuxolimab in advanced cancers. Library generation was performed with the immunoSEQ multiplex PCR assay. TCRdb stores this immuneACCESS table with in-frame sequences only. Part of the clones is absent; in the studies checked, under half of the shortfall reflects unresolved V genes, and no reason is known for the rest. In this sample the table shows about 68,000 clones, about 90% of which occur a single time. About 0.3% of the sample belongs to the ten largest clones. Sequences were derived from CD4+ or CD8+ T cells sorted from blood, sampled in a trial of the OX40 agonist ivuxolimab. These receptors all come from an adult with an advanced solid tumor such as melanoma, head and neck, liver or kidney cancer.

This rearrangement joins TRBV6-4 to TRBJ2-2; D may match TRBD1 or TRBD2 (5 bases each). V lost 6 bases to trimming and J lost 1 base, with 9 bases between them. Germline V gives CDR1 MRHNA, CDR2 SNTAGT. This CDR3 has 14 amino acids. The CDR3 sequence: CASRRDGNTGELFF. As DNA, the CDR3 is TGTGCCAGCAGACGGGACGGGAACACCGGGGAGCTGTTTTTT.

This clone was seen just once. The V call is TRBV18, the J call TRBJ2-5, with D perhaps matching TRBD1 (6 bases). Trimming took 2 bases from V and 1 from J, leaving 11 bases between them. This CDR3 has 15 amino acids. Germline V gene data show CDR1 as KGHSH and CDR2 as LQKENI. CDR3 DNA sequence: TGTGCCAGCTCACCAGCGACAGGCCTCCAAGAGACCCAGTACTTC. Residues: CASSPATGLQETQYF.

The V call is TRBV14, the J call TRBJ2-5; unclear D gene. CDR3 length: 15 residues. V shed 0 bases and J shed 1 base, with 9 bases lying between them. Per the germline V gene, CDR1 is SGHDN and CDR2 is FVKESK. CDR3 DNA sequence: TGTGCCAGCAGCCAAGATCTCACTGCCCAAGAGACCCAGTACTTC. It encodes CASSQDLTAQETQYF.

The rearrangement links TRBV6-5 to TRBJ2-1; TRBD1 matches at 9 bases. Germline V gene lookup returns CDR1 MNHEY and CDR2 SVGAGI. V trimming: 6 bases; J trimming: 6 bases; junction bases outside the gene matches: 6. The CDR3 covers 14 residues. DNA for the CDR3: TGTGCCAGCAGCCGGGACAGGGTCACCAATGAGCAGTTCTTC. Its protein is CASSRDRVTNEQFF.

The rearrangement links TRBV7-9 to TRBJ1-1; TRBD1 matches at 9 bases. This CDR3 has 15 amino acids. Per the germline V gene, CDR1 is SEHNR and CDR2 is FQNEAQ (reference sequence). Losses at the gene ends were 0 bases for V and 7 bases for J; bases not matched to a gene: 6. DNA for the CDR3: TGTGCCAGCAGCTTAGCTGGGAGACAGGGGGGTGAAGCTTTCTTT. This translates into CASSLAGRQGGEAFF. Full variable domain (missing parts from reference TRBV7-9 and TRBJ1-1): DTGVSQNPRHKITKRGQNVTFRCDPISEHNRLYWYRQTLGQGPEFLTYFQNEAQLEKSRLLSDRFSAERPKGSFSTLEIQRTEQGDSAMYLCASSLAGRQGGEAFFGQGTRLTVV.

The chain is built from TRBV6-1 and TRBJ2-4, with 9 bases identical to TRBD1. With V trimmed by 4 bases and J by 6 bases, 4 bases remained unmatched. Per germline, CDR1 MNHNS and CDR2 SASEGT. This CDR3 contains 14 residues. CDR3 loop: CASSALQGANIQYF. Here the CDR3 DNA reads TGTGCCAGCAGTGCCCTACAGGGGGCAAACATTCAGTACTTC.

This clone showed up just once. This chain links TRBV18 with TRBJ1-1; 10 bases are shared with TRBD1. The V gene end was trimmed by 5 bases and the J gene end by 1 base; junction bases not matched to a gene: 10. The CDR3 length is 17 residues. The V gene's germline CDR1 is KGHSH and CDR2 LQKENI. Written as DNA, the CDR3 is TGTGCCAGCTCAGCTCGGGACAGGGGAATACAGAACACTGAAGCTTTCTTT. Translation gives CASSARDRGIQNTEAFF.

The gene calls are TRBV27 and TRBJ2-2; D perhaps matches TRBD1 (6 bases). This CDR3 has 14 residues. V lost 5 bases and J lost 1, with 8 bases in between. Germline V gives CDR1 MNHEY, CDR2 SMNVEV (reference sequence). DNA of the CDR3: TGTGCCAGCAGTCAGGGGTGGAACACCGGGGAGCTGTTTTTT. As protein: CASSQGWNTGELFF.

The genes are TRBV7-9 and TRBJ2-2; D is unclear. V was clipped by 5 bases and J by 0 bases, with 7 bases between them. CDR3 length equals 14 residues. The germline CDR1 and CDR2 sequences are SEHNR and FQNEAQ (reference sequence). The CDR3: CASSGLANTGELFF. CDR3 DNA: TGTGCCAGCAGCGGGCTAGCGAACACCGGGGAGCTGTTTTTT. Supplemented by reference TRBV7-9 and TRBJ2-2, the full variable domain reads DTGVSQNPRHKITKRGQNVTFRCDPISEHNRLYWYRQTLGQGPEFLTYFQNEAQLEKSRLLSDRFSAERPKGSFSTLEIQRTEQGDSAMYLCASSGLANTGELFFGEGSRLTVL.

The chain couples TRBV18 to TRBJ1-2; D may be TRBD1 (5 bases). Germline CDR1 KGHSH, CDR2 LQKENI. V lost 0 bases and J 3 bases, leaving 11 bases between the germline ends. The CDR3 extends over 15 amino acids. The CDR3 bases are TGTGCCAGCTCACCACCGGGGGTGTTTGACTATGGCTACACCTTC. Amino acid sequence: CASSPPGVFDYGYTF. Filled out from reference TRBV18 and TRBJ1-2, the complete variable domain reads NAGVMQNPRHLVRRRGQEARLRCSPMKGHSHVYWYRQLPEEGLKFMVYLQKENIIDESGMPKERFSAEFPKEGPSILRIQQVVRGDSAAYFCASSPPGVFDYGYTFGSGTRLTVV.

The rearrangement uses TRBV19 and TRBJ2-7, with a tentative D call TRBD2 (7 bases). The CDR3 is 17 residues long. V gave up 1 base and J gave up 2 bases, with 18 bases separating them. The germline gives CDR1 LNHDA, CDR2 SQIVND (reference sequence). This CDR3 is CASSIGRGARNAYEQYF. The CDR3, as DNA: TGTGCCAGTAGTATAGGCCGGGGGGCCAGGAACGCCTACGAGCAGTACTTC.

This clone was found once. The genes are TRBV5-1 and TRBJ1-2; 10 positions agree with TRBD1. CDR1 and CDR2 (germline): SGHRS, YFSETQ. The CDR3 sequence is 14 residues long. The J segment lost 4 bases and the V segment lost 4 bases, leaving 4 bases of the junction unmatched. CDR3 in amino acids: CASSVGQGPYGYTF. The CDR3 nucleotides read TGCGCCAGCAGCGTGGGACAGGGGCCCTATGGCTACACCTTC.

The chain recombines TRBV30 with TRBJ1-3; D gene uncertain. Germline V gene sequence: CDR1 GTSNPN, CDR2 SVGIG (reference sequence). The V end was cut by 0 bases, the J end by 0 bases, with 9 bases between. The CDR3 contains 15 residues. The CDR3 protein is CAWSVPGNSGNTIYF. CDR3 DNA: TGTGCCTGGAGTGTGCCGGGTAACTCTGGAAACACCATATATTTT.

The chain joins TRBV19 to TRBJ2-5; D gene uncertain. Per germline, CDR1 LNHDA and CDR2 SQIVND (reference sequence). The CDR3 contains 11 residues. V lost 6 bases and J 2 bases, leaving 4 bases between the germline ends. CDR3 in amino acids: CASRVQETQYF. The DNA of the CDR3 is TGTGCCAGTAGGGTGCAAGAGACCCAGTACTTC. The full variable domain, with the rest looked up from reference TRBV19 and TRBJ2-5, is DGGITQSPKYLFRKEGQNVTLSCEQNLNHDAMYWYRQDPGQGLRLIYYSQIVNDFQKGDIAEGYSVSREKKESFPLTVTSAQKNPTAFYLCASRVQETQYFGPGTRLLVL.

CDR3 sequence reads: CASSLDIGVNTEAFF. The CDR3 DNA reads TGTGCCAGCAGCTTAGATATAGGGGTGAACACTGAAGCTTTCTTT. V usage is TRBV7-2 and J usage is TRBJ1-1, with D possibly being TRBD1 (5 bases). V was trimmed by 1 base and J by 0 bases, leaving 9 bases between them. This CDR3 contains 15 residues. Germline V gives CDR1 SGHTA, CDR2 FQGNSA.

The rearrangement joins TRBV5-1 to TRBJ2-3; D is uncertain. The germline gives CDR1 SGHRS, CDR2 YFSETQ. This CDR3 is built from 14 residues. Trimming removed 1 base from V and 2 bases from J, with 8 bases in between. CDR3 protein: CASSLLRITDTQYF. In nucleotides, the CDR3 is TGCGCCAGCAGCTTGTTGCGAATCACAGATACGCAGTATTTT.

The CDR3 DNA is TGTGCCAGCAGCCGACTGATTGACATGGGCAAAAACATTCAGTACTTC. Translation: CASSRLIDMGKNIQYF. The V call is TRBV5-4, the J call TRBJ2-4; D unresolved. Per germline, CDR1 SGHNT and CDR2 YYREEE (reference sequence). CDR3 length: 16 amino acids. Trimming cost V 4 bases and J 3 bases, with 17 bases left between them.

In its sample, this clone was seen once. The gene calls are TRBV25-1 and TRBJ1-2; 7 nucleotides line up with TRBD1. Trimming cost V 5 bases and J 4 bases; bases outside gene matches: 7. Germline assignment: CDR1 MGHDK and CDR2 SYGVNS. CDR3 length: 14 amino acids. CDR3 residues: CASSRRDSSYGYTF. The CDR3 nucleotides are TGTGCCAGCAGTAGGCGGGACAGCTCCTATGGCTACACCTTC.

This clone was observed once. The chain joins TRBV6-5 to TRBJ1-2; 9 bases fit TRBD1. This CDR3 region has 15 residues. V lost 5 bases to trimming and J lost 1 base; unmatched junction nucleotides: 5. The germline gives CDR1 MNHEY, CDR2 SVGAGI. CDR3 in DNA: TGTGCCAGCAGTCTTCAGACAGGGGGTAACTATGGCTACACCTTC. This sequence encodes CASSLQTGGNYGYTF.

This rearrangement joins TRBV27 to TRBJ1-2; TRBD1 might be the D (6 bases). V lost 4 bases to trimming and J lost 9 bases, with 18 bases between them. The CDR3 has 14 amino acids. The V gene's germline CDR1 is MNHEY and CDR2 SMNVEV (reference sequence). CDR3 nucleotide sequence: TGTGCCAGCAGTTCCTCGGGGGGTAGGGGGAGCTACACCTTC. It translates to CASSSSGGRGSYTF.

This CDR3 is CASSPQDSLPGLNYGYTF. As DNA, the CDR3 is TGTGCCAGCTCACCACAGGATTCGTTACCAGGACTAAACTATGGCTACACCTTC. The chain couples TRBV18 to TRBJ1-2, with unresolved D. V was trimmed by 1 base and J by 2 bases, leaving 20 bases between them. The CDR3 covers 18 residues. The germline gives CDR1 KGHSH, CDR2 LQKENI.

The V call is TRBV12-5, the J call TRBJ1-1, with D possibly TRBD1 on 5 matching bases. V dropped 4 bases and J dropped 2 bases, with 11 bases sitting between them. CDR1 and CDR2 from the germline V gene are LGHNT and FRNRAP. The CDR3 extends over 14 amino acids. The CDR3 DNA sequence: TGTGCTAGTGGTTCTCAGACAGCAAACACTGAAGCTTTCTTT. This codes for CASGSQTANTEAFF. Looking up the rest from reference TRBV12-5 and TRBJ1-1 gives the full variable domain: DARVTQTPRHKVTEMGQEVTMRCQPILGHNTVFWYRQTMMQGLELLAYFRNRAPLDDSGMPKDRFSAEMPDATLATLKIQPSEPRDSAVYFCASGSQTANTEAFFGQGTRLTVV.

This sequence joins TRBV5-6 and TRBJ2-5; TRBD1 agrees at 7 bases. Germline trimming cut 4 bases from V and 7 bases from J; bases unmatched to any gene: 7. This CDR3 is built from 13 residues. CDR1 and CDR2 (germline): SGHDT, YYEEEE. In DNA, the CDR3 is TGTGCCAGCAGCCTCGGACAGGATGGGACCCAGTACTTC. It encodes CASSLGQDGTQYF. The full variable domain, completed using reference TRBV5-6 and TRBJ2-5, is DAGVTQSPTHLIKTRGQQVTLRCSPKSGHDTVSWYQQALGQGPQFIFQYYEEEERQRGNFPDRFSGHQFPNYSSELNVNALLLGDSALYLCASSLGQDGTQYFGPGTRLLVL.

This chain joins TRBV7-9 and TRBJ1-2; no clear D. Trimming pared 5 bases from V and 3 bases from J, leaving 10 bases between. Germline V gene lookup returns CDR1 SEHNR and CDR2 FQNEAQ (reference sequence). CDR3 size: 13 residues. CDR3 protein: CASSPSGHYGYTF. CDR3 sequence (DNA): TGTGCCAGCAGCCCATCGGGCCACTATGGCTACACCTTC.

The chain combines TRBV27 with TRBJ1-2, with 7 positions matching TRBD1. The germline CDR1 and CDR2 sequences are MNHEY and SMNVEV (reference sequence). CDR3 length equals 14 residues. The V gene end was trimmed by 3 bases and the J gene end by 5 bases; junction bases not matched to a gene: 6. DNA for the CDR3: TGTGCCAGCAGTTTGACCAGGGGGTCTTATGGCTACACCTTC. Residues: CASSLTRGSYGYTF.

The rearrangement joins TRBV5-6 to TRBJ1-5; D is uncertain. Germline V gene lookup returns CDR1 SGHDT and CDR2 YYEEEE. CDR3 size: 14 residues. Trimming took 4 bases from V and 0 from J, leaving 8 bases between them. CDR3 bases: TGTGCCAGCAGCACGCAGGATAGCAATCAGCCCCAGCATTTT. Its translation is CASSTQDSNQPQHF.